One and the same sample provided the 15 T cell receptor beta chains below, sequenced in a study of OX40 agonist ivuxolimab in advanced cancers. Clones were read by immunoSEQ multiplex PCR, and TCRdb kept only the in-frame ones, dropping some. The table lists 30,000 to 45,000 clones, about 81% of them singletons, with roughly 20% in the top ten. Material: CD4+ or CD8+ T cells sorted from blood, obtained in a trial of the OX40 agonist ivuxolimab. Receptor source: an adult with an advanced solid tumor such as melanoma, head and neck, liver or kidney cancer.

The chain combines TRBV7-3 with TRBJ2-1; D is possibly TRBD1 (5 bases). The CDR3 is 14 amino acids. CDR1 is SGHTA and CDR2 is FQGTGA in the germline V gene. Trimming took off 2 bases at V and 6 bases at J, with 11 bases between the two ends. CDR3: CASSLDSSRNEQFF. The CDR3 region has the DNA TGTGCCAGCAGCTTAGACAGCAGTCGCAATGAGCAGTTCTTC.

The V and J genes are TRBV4-3 and TRBJ2-3; D is uncertain. This CDR3 is 13 amino acids long. The V end lost 1 base, the J end lost 6 bases, and 8 bases lay between the germline ends. Germline CDR1 is LGHNA and CDR2 is YSLEER. The CDR3 DNA reads as TGCGCCAGCAGCCAAGTAATGAGGGATACGCAGTATTTT. Translated, it gives CASSQVMRDTQYF.

This chain joins TRBV5-1 and TRBJ2-7; D may be TRBD1 (6 bases). V was cut by 0 bases and J by 1 base, with 14 bases left in between. Per the germline V gene, CDR1 is SGHRS and CDR2 is YFSETQ. CDR3 length: 16 residues. Here the CDR3 DNA reads TGCGCCAGCAGCTTGGGGGGCAGGGGCCAGTCCTACGAGCAGTACTTC. Protein product: CASSLGGRGQSYEQYF.

This clone was recorded only once. This chain links TRBV6-6 with TRBJ1-1; 7 nucleotides line up with TRBD1. The CDR3 is made up of 14 amino acids. V shed 6 bases and J 1 base; nucleotides not matched to a gene: 5. Germline CDR1 MNHNY, CDR2 SVGAGI (reference sequence). The CDR3 here is CASRQGFTNTEAFF. CDR3 DNA: TGTGCCAGCAGACAGGGGTTTACGAACACTGAAGCTTTCTTT.

The rearrangement links TRBV6-5 to TRBJ1-1, with 8 bases fitting TRBD1. Germline loops: CDR1 MNHEY, CDR2 SVGAGI. J was trimmed by 4 bases and V by 6 bases; bases with no gene match: 7. CDR3 length: 14 amino acids. For the CDR3, the DNA is TGTGCCAGCAGCCTTGACAGGGGCCGCACTGAAGCTTTCTTT. This codes for CASSLDRGRTEAFF.

The chain employs TRBV19 and TRBJ2-6, with unresolved D. Between the trimmed V and J ends, which lost 4 bases and 0 bases, there was a span of 10 bases. Germline V gene sequence: CDR1 LNHDA, CDR2 SQIVND (reference sequence). The CDR3 length is 16 residues. DNA for the CDR3: TGTGCCAGTAGTAACCCGGTGAGCTCTGGGGCCAACGTCCTGACTTTC. This codes for CASSNPVSSGANVLTF.

V is TRBV21-1 and J is TRBJ2-5; the DNA was not used to check the table's D call, TRBD1. The J call may be faulty, since TRBJ2-7 better matches the DNA end. TRBV21-1 is termed a pseudogene. This CDR3 spans 14 amino acids. CDR3 DNA sequence: TGTGCCAGCAGGATTACAGGGATCCCCTACGAGCAGTACTTC. Translating it yields CASRITGIPYEQYF.

The chain combines TRBV7-2 with TRBJ1-5, with D possibly matching TRBD1 (5 bases). In germline, CDR1 is SGHTA, CDR2 FQGNSA. Trimming stripped 6 bases from V and 4 bases from J, with 10 bases between. This CDR3 region has 13 residues. CDR3 sequence (DNA): TGTGCCAGCAGTGATCAGGGTAATCAGCCCCAGCATTTT. As protein: CASSDQGNQPQHF.

The V call is TRBV5-1, the J call TRBJ2-3, with D hard to call. This CDR3 spans 14 amino acids. V shed 0 bases and J shed 2 bases, with 7 bases lying between them. Germline CDR1 and CDR2: SGHRS and YFSETQ. The chain's CDR3 is CASSLVSDTDTQYF. The CDR3 nucleotides read TGCGCCAGCAGCTTGGTATCAGACACAGATACGCAGTATTTT.

This chain links TRBV18 with TRBJ1-1, with D possibly being TRBD1 (5 bases). V was pared by 6 bases and J by 3 bases, with 20 bases between. Germline V gene data show CDR1 as KGHSH and CDR2 as LQKENI. The CDR3 sequence is 16 residues long. The CDR3 DNA sequence: TGTGCCAGCTCCCTAACAGGACCCTTCGTCGACACTGAAGCTTTCTTT. Residues: CASSLTGPFVDTEAFF.

V usage is TRBV29-1 and J usage is TRBJ2-1, with a possible D match to TRBD1 (6 bases). The CDR3 loop spans 16 amino acids. Germline assignment: CDR1 SQVTM and CDR2 ANQGSEA. The V end lost 4 bases, the J end lost 8 bases, and 24 bases lay between the germline ends. The CDR3 loop is CSVVLAATGKEDEQFF. The CDR3 coding sequence is TGCAGCGTTGTCTTGGCGGCCACAGGGAAAGAGGATGAGCAGTTCTTC.

The chain's CDR3 is CASSLGGGTNTEAFF. The CDR3 nucleotides read TGTGCCAGCAGCTTAGGCGGGGGCACCAACACTGAAGCTTTCTTT. The chain uses TRBV7-6 and TRBJ1-1, with D tentatively TRBD1 (6 bases). CDR3 length: 15 residues. Trimming took off 1 base at V and 2 bases at J, with 11 bases between the two ends. Germline CDR1 is SGHVS and CDR2 is FNYEAQ.

The chain joins TRBV6-6 to TRBJ1-2; no clear D gene. The V end was cut by 2 bases, the J end by 2 bases, with 12 bases between. Germline V CDR1 and CDR2: MNHNY, SVGAGI (reference sequence). This CDR3 is 15 amino acids long. DNA for the CDR3: TGTGCCAGCAGTTACACGGCGACAAGGAACTATGGCTACACCTTC. This sequence encodes CASSYTATRNYGYTF.

To note about this clone: The sample contains more than one DNA sequence encoding this CDR3. This sequence joins TRBV7-3 and TRBJ2-1; D not certain. CDR3 length: 13 residues. V lost 2 bases to trimming and J lost 5 bases, with 7 bases between them. Germline V gives CDR1 SGHTA, CDR2 FQGTGA. Here the CDR3 DNA reads TGTGCCAGCAGCTTAGGCAGAAACAATGAGCAGTTCTTC. It yields the protein CASSLGRNNEQFF.

This sequence joins TRBV9 and TRBJ1-6, with no clear D. CDR1 and CDR2 from the germline V gene are SGDLS and YYNGEE. The CDR3 totals 13 residues. The germline V and J ends were trimmed by 0 bases and 7 bases, with 5 bases remaining between them. CDR3 DNA sequence: TGTGCCAGCAGCGTAGATTCGAATTCACCCCTCCACTTT. Protein sequence: CASSVDSNSPLHF.